This is a list of T cell receptor beta chains from one sample in a study of cytomegalovirus exposure and HLA in healthy donors. Sequencing was performed with immunoSEQ multiplex PCR; in TCRdb, only in-frame clones are kept and a portion is missing. The table records about 160,000 clones, around 86% of them present only once. The sample consisted of PBMCs. The source is a girl aged 2 to 10 in good health and CMV-seropositive. Both conserved end residues are part of each CDR3. Each record gives: clone size, V gene, CDR3 length, D gene, J gene, CDR3 protein, CDR3 DNA. D genes are given only for firm matches. Clone size is given for some rows only: seen once, a few or many times, or a class if the clone is expanded.

few,TRBV2,12,-,TRBJ2-7,CASRGSSYEQYF,TGTGCCAGCAGGGGGAGCTCCTACGAGCAGTACTTC
-,TRBV6-1,18,-,TRBJ2-2,CASSEALFAAMNTGELFF,TGTGCCAGCAGTGAAGCGCTTTTTGCGGCAATGAACACCGGGGAGCTGTTTTTT
-,TRBV5-8,15,-,TRBJ1-1,CASSLSFPGNTEAFF,TGTGCCAGCAGCTTGAGTTTCCCAGGGAACACTGAAGCTTTCTTT
-,TRBV30,12,-,TRBJ2-2,CAWSRPSGELFF,TGTGCCTGGAGTCGCCCTAGCGGGGAGCTGTTTTTT
-,TRBV5-6,17,-,TRBJ2-2,CASSFSPKRVYTGELFF,TGTGCCAGCAGCTTCTCCCCAAAGCGGGTTTACACCGGGGAGCTGTTTTTT
-,TRBV7-9,16,TRBD1,TRBJ1-5,CASSSTGGSGNQPQHF,TGTGCCAGCAGCTCGACAGGGGGCTCGGGCAATCAGCCCCAGCATTTT
-,TRBV19,14,-,TRBJ2-1,CASSGGYSYNEQFF,TGTGCCAGTAGTGGGGGGTACTCCTACAATGAGCAGTTCTTC
-,TRBV29-1,12,-,TRBJ2-1,CSVDLEHNEQFF,TGCAGCGTTGACCTAGAACACAATGAGCAGTTCTTC
-,TRBV5-8,14,-,TRBJ2-7,CASIQGGRSIEQYF,TGTGCCAGCATCCAGGGCGGCAGGAGCATCGAGCAGTACTTC
-,TRBV13,16,TRBD1,TRBJ1-3,CASSRRTGYPGNTIYF,TGTGCCAGCAGCCGACGGACAGGCTACCCCGGAAACACCATATATTTT
-,TRBV6-1,17,TRBD1,TRBJ2-5,CASSAGMGQNFQETQYF,TGTGCCAGCAGTGCAGGGATGGGACAGAACTTCCAAGAGACCCAGTACTTC
-,TRBV5-4,16,TRBD2,TRBJ2-7,CASSFSGLADSYEQYF,TGTGCCAGCAGCTTCAGTGGGCTAGCGGATTCCTACGAGCAGTACTTC
-,TRBV6-1,13,-,TRBJ2-7,CASSDYSSYEQYF,TGTGCCAGCAGTGACTACAGTTCCTACGAGCAGTACTTC
-,TRBV10-1,14,TRBD1,TRBJ2-7,CASRPGQGNYEQYF,TGCGCCAGCAGACCCGGACAGGGGAACTACGAGCAGTACTTC
-,TRBV4-2,19,-,TRBJ2-7,CASSQKLHLRLLSAYEQYF,TGTGCCAGCAGCCAAAAACTCCACCTCAGGCTCCTTAGCGCCTACGAGCAGTACTTC
-,TRBV4-1,12,-,TRBJ2-2,CASSQPRGELFF,TGCGCCAGCAGCCAACCGCGAGGGGAGCTGTTTTTT
few,TRBV27,15,-,TRBJ1-2,CASSPSAGALGGYTF,TGTGCCAGCAGTCCTTCGGCAGGGGCTTTGGGTGGCTACACCTTC
-,TRBV28,13,-,TRBJ2-1,CASSFLSYNEQFF,TGTGCCAGCAGTTTTCTCTCCTACAATGAGCAGTTCTTC
-,TRBV6-6,15,-,TRBJ2-1,CASAPVDSGYNEQFF,TGTGCCAGCGCCCCGGTTGATAGCGGCTACAATGAGCAGTTCTTC
-,TRBV29-1,13,TRBD2,TRBJ2-3,CSVGLAGEDTQYF,TGCAGCGTTGGGCTAGCGGGAGAGGATACGCAGTATTTT
-,TRBV7-7,14,-,TRBJ2-3,CASSLEGLTDTQYF,TGTGCTAGCAGCTTAGAGGGGCTTACAGATACGCAGTATTTT
-,TRBV6-5,14,TRBD1,TRBJ2-5,CASSYFGQGETQYF,TGTGCCAGCAGTTACTTTGGACAGGGGGAGACCCAGTACTTC
-,TRBV28,16,-,TRBJ2-7,CASRAGAGSISYEQYF,TGTGCCAGCAGGGCCGGTGCGGGCTCGATCTCCTACGAGCAGTACTTC
-,TRBV6-6,14,TRBD1,TRBJ1-5,CASSRDRGRQPQHF,TGTGCCAGCAGCCGAGACAGGGGAAGACAGCCCCAGCATTTT
-,TRBV5-1,15,-,TRBJ1-5,CASSLIAGIGQPQHF,TGCGCCAGCAGCTTAATCGCAGGGATCGGGCAGCCCCAGCATTTT
-,TRBV30,15,-,TRBJ2-3,CAWIRRVASTDTQYF,TGTGCCTGGATAAGACGAGTAGCTTCGACAGATACGCAGTATTTT
-,TRBV4-1,14,-,TRBJ1-1,CASSQFRGNTEAFF,TGCGCCAGCAGCCAATTTAGGGGGAACACTGAAGCTTTCTTT
-,TRBV11-2,13,-,TRBJ2-5,CASSLFSRKTQYF,TGTGCCAGCAGCTTATTTTCGAGAAAGACCCAGTACTTC
few,TRBV29-1,13,-,TRBJ2-3,CSVVTRGTDTQYF,TGCAGCGTTGTTACCCGGGGCACAGATACGCAGTATTTT
few,TRBV19,14,TRBD1,TRBJ1-4,CASSGTATNEKLFF,TGTGCCAGTAGCGGGACAGCAACTAATGAAAAACTGTTTTTT
once,TRBV4-2,16,TRBD2,TRBJ2-2,CASSQEGGSRTGELFF,TGTGCCAGCAGCCAAGAAGGCGGGAGCAGAACCGGGGAGCTGTTTTTT
once,TRBV29-1,14,TRBD2,TRBJ2-1,CSVKGRGSYNEQFF,TGCAGCGTTAAGGGGAGGGGCTCCTACAATGAGCAGTTCTTC
-,TRBV5-4,19,-,TRBJ2-7,CASSLKQVVEKLASYEQYF,TGTGCCAGCAGCTTAAAACAGGTCGTTGAGAAATTGGCCTCCTACGAGCAGTACTTC
few,TRBV29-1,14,-,TRBJ2-5,CSVEVERWQETQYF,TGCAGCGTTGAAGTGGAGCGCTGGCAAGAGACCCAGTACTTC
-,TRBV12-5,16,TRBD2,TRBJ2-1,CASGLAGTSRSNEQFF,TGTGCTAGTGGTCTGGCCGGGACTAGCCGATCCAATGAGCAGTTCTTC
-,TRBV6-5,15,TRBD2,TRBJ2-1,CASSRRLAGGNEQFF,TGTGCCAGCAGCCGAAGACTAGCGGGCGGCAATGAGCAGTTCTTC
few,TRBV14,14,-,TRBJ2-2,CASSKQGNTGELFF,TGTGCCAGCAGCAAACAGGGAAACACCGGGGAGCTGTTTTTT
-,TRBV7-8,18,TRBD2,TRBJ2-3,CASSLGDPGTSATDTQYF,TGTGCCAGCAGCTTAGGCGATCCCGGGACTAGCGCTACAGATACGCAGTATTTT
-,TRBV9,16,TRBD2,TRBJ2-5,CASSVGLAGGWETQYF,TGTGCCAGCAGCGTAGGACTAGCGGGAGGATGGGAGACCCAGTACTTC
-,TRBV4-1,14,-,TRBJ1-2,CASSQGSWTSGYTF,TGCGCCAGCAGCCAGGGATCTTGGACAAGTGGCTACACCTTC
-,TRBV10-3,17,-,TRBJ2-2,CAISESIGGFYTGELFF,TGTGCCATCAGTGAGTCGATCGGCGGTTTTTACACCGGGGAGCTGTTTTTT
once,TRBV2,11,-,TRBJ1-4,CASSAGEKLFF,TGTGCCAGCAGTGCAGGTGAAAAACTGTTTTTT
-,TRBV5-1,15,-,TRBJ1-2,CASSLRGRANYGYTF,TGCGCCAGCAGCTTGAGGGGCAGGGCGAACTATGGCTACACCTTC
once,TRBV5-3,17,TRBD1,TRBJ2-5,CARSLAPGQVVCETQYF,TGTGCCAGAAGCTTGGCCCCGGGACAGGTCGTTTGCGAGACCCAGTACTTC
-,TRBV29-1,12,-,TRBJ1-2,CSVGWQTIPYTF,TGCAGCGTTGGATGGCAAACCATCCCCTACACCTTC
-,TRBV6-6,15,-,TRBJ2-7,CASSGEVGLSYEQYF,TGTGCCAGCAGTGGGGAAGTGGGACTCTCCTACGAGCAGTACTTC
-,TRBV9,15,-,TRBJ2-5,CASSVGGTKQETQYF,TGTGCCAGCAGCGTAGGTGGGACAAAACAAGAGACCCAGTACTTC
-,TRBV5-1,14,-,TRBJ2-5,CASSLESGGETQYF,TGCGCCAGCAGCTTGGAGAGCGGAGGGGAGACCCAGTACTTC
-,TRBV14,13,TRBD1,TRBJ2-7,CASSQTGGDEQYF,TGTGCCAGCAGCCAGACAGGGGGGGACGAGCAGTACTTC
-,TRBV28,15,-,TRBJ1-5,CASSLAGADNQPQHF,TGTGCCAGCAGTTTGGCAGGGGCTGACAATCAGCCCCAGCATTTT
-,TRBV19,16,-,TRBJ2-7,CASSPVQRTSGPEQYF,TGTGCCAGTAGCCCGGTCCAGCGGACTTCTGGTCCCGAGCAGTACTTC
-,TRBV25-1,15,-,TRBJ2-7,CASSEFGGLSYEQYF,TGTGCCAGCAGTGAATTTGGCGGGCTGTCCTACGAGCAGTACTTC
few,TRBV4-1,15,TRBD1,TRBJ1-4,CASSQDDRGQEKLFF,TGCGCCAGCAGCCAAGATGACAGGGGGCAAGAAAAACTGTTTTTT
-,TRBV5-1,16,-,TRBJ1-4,CASSPGQYTTNEKLFF,TGCGCCAGCAGCCCGGGTCAGTATACAACTAATGAAAAACTGTTTTTT
-,TRBV7-9,14,TRBD2,TRBJ2-1,CASSLGLAGNEQFF,TGTGCCAGCAGCTTAGGTCTAGCGGGGAATGAGCAGTTCTTC
-,TRBV6-1,15,-,TRBJ2-5,CASSEGGGGGETQYF,TGTGCCAGCAGTGAAGGAGGGGGGGGCGGGGAGACCCAGTACTTC